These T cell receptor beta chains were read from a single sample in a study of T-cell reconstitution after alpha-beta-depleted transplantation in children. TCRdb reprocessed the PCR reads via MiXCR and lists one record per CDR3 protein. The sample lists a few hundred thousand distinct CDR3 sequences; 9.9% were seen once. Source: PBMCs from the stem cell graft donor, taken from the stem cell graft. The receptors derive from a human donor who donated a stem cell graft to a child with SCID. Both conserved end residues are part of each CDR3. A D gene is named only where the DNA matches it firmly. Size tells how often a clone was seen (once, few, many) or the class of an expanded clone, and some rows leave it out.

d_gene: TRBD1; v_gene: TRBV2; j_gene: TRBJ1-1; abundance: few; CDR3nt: TGTGCCAACGACAGGGGACCGAACACTGAAGCTTTCTTT; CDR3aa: CANDRGPNTEAFF
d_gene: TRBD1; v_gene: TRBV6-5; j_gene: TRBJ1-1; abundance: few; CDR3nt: TGTGCCAGCAGTTACAGGGGGCGGTACACTGAAGCTTTCTTT; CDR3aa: CASSYRGRYTEAFF
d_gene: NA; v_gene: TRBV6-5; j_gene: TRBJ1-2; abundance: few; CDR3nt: TGTGCCAGCAGTTATTCAGATTCGGGGTTCGGTAACTATGGCTACACCTTC; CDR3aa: CASSYSDSGFGNYGYTF
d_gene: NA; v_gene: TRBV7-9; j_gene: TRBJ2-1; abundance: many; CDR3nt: TGTGCCAGCAGCTTGGGAGTTAATGAGCAGTTCTTC; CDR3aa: CASSLGVNEQFF
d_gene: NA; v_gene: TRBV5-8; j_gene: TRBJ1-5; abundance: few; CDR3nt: TGTGCCAGCAGCTTGTGGGTAAATCTGAATCAGCCCCAGCATTTT; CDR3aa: CASSLWVNLNQPQHF
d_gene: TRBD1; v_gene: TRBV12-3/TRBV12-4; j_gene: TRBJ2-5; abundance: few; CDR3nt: TGTGCCAGCAGCGTTGGGACAGGGACTGTAAAGACCCAGTACTTC; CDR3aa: CASSVGTGTVKTQYF
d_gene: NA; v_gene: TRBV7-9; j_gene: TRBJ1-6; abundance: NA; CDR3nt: TGTGCCAGCAGCTTAAGACAGAATAATTCACCCCTCCACTTT; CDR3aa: CASSLRQNNSPLHF
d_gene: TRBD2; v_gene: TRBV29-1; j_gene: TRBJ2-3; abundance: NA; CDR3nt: TGCAGCGTTTGTCTAGCGGGAACAGATACGCAGTATTTT; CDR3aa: CSVCLAGTDTQYF
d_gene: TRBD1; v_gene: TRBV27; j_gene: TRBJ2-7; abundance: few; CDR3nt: TGTGCCAGCAGTCCGGCACAGGGGCCCAAATCCTTC; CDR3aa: CASSPAQGPKSF
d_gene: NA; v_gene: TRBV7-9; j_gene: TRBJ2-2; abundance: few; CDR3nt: TGTGCCAGCAGCTTAGGGGCCCTCTCCACCGGGGAGCTGTTTTTT; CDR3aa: CASSLGALSTGELFF
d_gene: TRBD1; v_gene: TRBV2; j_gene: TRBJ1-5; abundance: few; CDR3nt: TGTGCCAGCAGAGACAGGGCCCAGCCCCAGCATTTT; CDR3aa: CASRDRAQPQHF
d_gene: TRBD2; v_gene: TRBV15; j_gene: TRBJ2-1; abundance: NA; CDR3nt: TGTGCCACCAGCAGAATAAGCGGGGAAGTACGCAAGAATGAGCAGTTCTTC; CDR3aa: CATSRISGEVRKNEQFF